Following are 27 T cell receptor beta chains from one sample sequenced in a study of blood T cell repertoires in COVID-19. Libraries were prepared by immunoSEQ multiplex PCR; TCRdb keeps only in-frame clonotypes and omits some of them. The data show about 140,000 clones, roughly four fifths seen once. The sample comprised peripheral blood. The receptors stem from a human donor in a cohort sampled during active COVID-19.

The V gene is TRBV5-1, the J gene TRBJ2-3; 11 bases match TRBD1. Germline CDR1 is SGHRS and CDR2 is YFSETQ. The V gene end was trimmed by 5 bases and the J gene end by 4 bases; junction bases not matched to a gene: 6. This CDR3 has 15 amino acids. Here the CDR3 reads CASRPGTGGSDTQYF. In nucleotides, the CDR3 is TGCGCCAGCAGGCCCGGGACAGGGGGATCAGATACGCAGTATTTT.

This rearrangement joins TRBV6-5 to TRBJ2-1, with 12 bases aligning to TRBD2. CDR1 and CDR2 (germline): MNHEY, SVGAGI. J gave up 9 bases and V 7 bases, and 10 bases lay outside the gene matches. CDR3 length equals 15 residues. The CDR3, as DNA: TGTGCCAGCACCTCCCGACTAGCGGGGGCAGGTGAGCAGTTCTTC. It translates to CASTSRLAGAGEQFF.

This sequence joins TRBV5-1 and TRBJ1-1; D is possibly TRBD1 (5 bases). The CDR3 extends over 14 amino acids. Germline-derived CDR1 and CDR2 are SGHRS and YFSETQ. Trimming left V 0 bases short and J 7 bases short, with 13 bases between. The CDR3 is CASSLVGAGGEAFF. The CDR3 nucleotides read TGCGCCAGCAGCTTGGTAGGGGCTGGTGGTGAAGCTTTCTTT.

The rearrangement uses TRBV7-2 and TRBJ1-2; D not certain. Germline assignment: CDR1 SGHTA and CDR2 FQGNSA. Trimming stripped 1 base from V and 1 base from J, with 13 bases between. The CDR3 is 16 residues long. CDR3 coding DNA: TGTGCCAGCAGCTTAGTGGGCGACCAAGTTAACTATGGCTACACCTTC. This codes for CASSLVGDQVNYGYTF.

V is TRBV12-3 or TRBV12-4 and J is TRBJ1-1; no definite D call. CDR3 length equals 11 residues. Trimming removed 5 bases at V and 7 bases at J, with 8 bases between. CDR3 loop: CASSLIYEAFF. The CDR3 DNA is TGTGCCAGCAGTCTAATTTATGAAGCTTTCTTT.

The chain is built from TRBV7-2 and TRBJ2-3, with a tentative D call TRBD2 (6 bases). There are 14 residues in the CDR3. V lost 5 bases, J lost 6 bases, and 15 bases lay in between. Germline assignment: CDR1 SGHTA and CDR2 FQGNSA. The CDR3 sequence is CASSIRLVVDTQYF. CDR3 in DNA: TGTGCCAGCAGCATTAGACTAGTCGTCGATACGCAGTATTTT.

This chain joins TRBV18 and TRBJ1-2, with 9 bases fitting TRBD1. The ends lost 2 bases at V and 2 bases at J; junction bases unmatched: 3. The CDR3 is 15 amino acids. The germline V gene has CDR1 KGHSH and CDR2 LQKENI. CDR3 sequence (DNA): TGTGCCAGCTCACCAGCCGGGACAGGGAACTATGGCTACACCTTC. Its protein is CASSPAGTGNYGYTF.

This clone has more than one count but fewer than ten. The CDR3 loop reads CASSLGTSGARADTQYF. The CDR3 DNA reads TGTGCCAGCAGTTTAGGGACTAGCGGGGCTCGCGCAGATACGCAGTATTTT. The V call is TRBV28, the J call TRBJ2-3; 13 bases are a match to TRBD2. The trim removed 2 bases at V and 4 bases at J, leaving 6 bases unmatched. CDR3 length equals 17 residues. In germline, CDR1 is MDHEN, CDR2 SYDVKM.

The rearrangement uses TRBV3-1 (or the pseudogene TRBV3-2) and TRBJ2-5; 11 bases map to TRBD2. Per germline, CDR1 LGHDT and CDR2 YNNKEL (reference sequence). V shed 1 base and J 1 base; nucleotides not matched to a gene: 11. The CDR3 contains 19 residues. The DNA for the CDR3 is TGTGCCAGCAGCCAAGGTGTAGCGGGGGGGTTCGGAATCCAAGAGACCCAGTACTTC. As protein: CASSQGVAGGFGIQETQYF.

The rearrangement links TRBV5-1 to TRBJ2-7, with D possibly TRBD2 on 6 matching bases. V lost 4 bases and J 4 bases, leaving 18 bases between the germline ends. Germline lookup yields CDR1 SGHRS and CDR2 YFSETQ. The CDR3 runs to 15 residues. Written as DNA, the CDR3 is TGCGCCAGCAGCCTCAGTAGGCCGACTAGGTACGAGCAGTACTTC. This codes for CASSLSRPTRYEQYF.

This clone has only a few counts. One junction end disagrees with the germline gene, perhaps due to a read error. The CDR3 protein is CASSLATPSKTGELFF. Written as DNA, the CDR3 is TGTGCCAGCAGCTTAGCGACTCCATCGAAGACCGGGGAGCTGTTTTTT. The gene calls are TRBV7-9 and TRBJ2-2; D gene unclear. The CDR3 sequence is 16 residues long. Germline V gene sequence: CDR1 SEHNR, CDR2 FQNEAQ (reference sequence).

About this clone itself: A junction end diverges from the germline sequence, so it may reflect a read error. The CDR3 protein is CASTYPYSYNEQFF. DNA for the CDR3: TGTGCCAGCACTTACCCCTACTCCTACAATGAGCAGTTCTTC. The V and J genes are TRBV6-2 or TRBV6-3 and TRBJ2-1; D remains ambiguous. This CDR3 has 14 residues. From germline, CDR1 is MNHEY and CDR2 SVGEGT.

The chain links TRBV19 to TRBJ2-4; D is perhaps TRBD2 (5 bases). V was trimmed by 5 bases and J by 4 bases, leaving 9 bases between them. CDR3 length: 13 residues. Looked up from germline, CDR1 is LNHDA and CDR2 is SQIVND (reference sequence). This CDR3 is CASSSGSKNIQYF. DNA for the CDR3: TGTGCCAGTAGTTCGGGGTCAAAAAACATTCAGTACTTC.

The chain links TRBV5-1 to TRBJ1-3, with D possibly matching TRBD1 (5 bases). CDR3 length: 15 residues. V was clipped by 2 bases and J by 2 bases, with 11 bases between them. The germline V gene has CDR1 SGHRS and CDR2 YFSETQ. CDR3 protein: CASSFEGAAGNTIYF. The DNA of the CDR3 is TGCGCCAGCAGCTTTGAAGGGGCGGCTGGAAACACCATATATTTT.

The rearrangement joins TRBV2 to TRBJ1-2, with D perhaps matching TRBD1 (6 bases). Trimming pared 6 bases from V and 0 bases from J, leaving 11 bases between. The CDR3 runs 14 residues. Germline CDR1 SNHLY, CDR2 FYNNEI. CDR3 loop: CASRFRGANYGYTF. CDR3 DNA: TGTGCCAGCAGATTCAGGGGAGCTAACTATGGCTACACCTTC.

This rearrangement joins TRBV9 to TRBJ1-2, with 10 nucleotides matching TRBD1. The ends lost 4 bases at V and 4 bases at J; junction bases unmatched: 4. Germline V gene lookup returns CDR1 SGDLS and CDR2 YYNGEE. This CDR3 has 14 amino acids. CDR3 DNA: TGTGCCAGCAGCCCCGGACAGGGGGTCTATGGCTACACCTTC. Translating gives CASSPGQGVYGYTF.

The chain couples TRBV5-4 to TRBJ1-1; 8 nucleotides agree with TRBD1. The CDR3 has 15 residues. Germline V gives CDR1 SGHNT, CDR2 YYREEE (reference sequence). J gave up 2 bases and V 4 bases, and 7 bases lay outside the gene matches. The DNA for the CDR3 is TGTGCCAGCAGCCCGCTGGGACAGGCTAACACTGAAGCTTTCTTT. Protein: CASSPLGQANTEAFF.

The V call is TRBV19, the J call TRBJ1-2; 7 bases are a match to TRBD1. This CDR3 is built from 14 residues. Trimming cost V 5 bases and J 2 bases; bases outside gene matches: 5. CDR1 is LNHDA and CDR2 is SQIVND in the germline V gene (reference sequence). The CDR3: CASSSQGGNYGYTF. CDR3 coding DNA: TGTGCCAGTAGTTCCCAGGGGGGAAACTATGGCTACACCTTC.

The rearrangement links TRBV2 to TRBJ1-5; D possibly corresponds to TRBD1 (5 bases). V lost 4 bases and J 9 bases, leaving 19 bases between the germline ends. The CDR3 is 15 residues long. CDR1 is SNHLY and CDR2 is FYNNEI in the germline V gene. The CDR3 DNA follows: TGTGCCAGCAGTGTGTCACGGGGGTCCCCTGGGCCCCAGCATTTT. This codes for CASSVSRGSPGPQHF.

The rearrangement joins TRBV10-2 to TRBJ1-6; perhaps TRBD1 as D (6 bases). V lost 10 bases, J lost 4 bases, and 17 bases lay in between. The CDR3 length is 15 residues. The V gene's germline CDR1 is WSHSY and CDR2 SAAADI. CDR3 region: CATIPGGAYNSPLHF. DNA of the CDR3: TGCGCCACCATACCTGGGGGGGCATATAATTCACCCCTCCACTTT.

V and J are TRBV5-5 and TRBJ1-5; TRBD1 agrees at 8 bases. Trimming took 5 bases from V and 9 from J; bases not matched to a gene: 4. CDR1 and CDR2 (germline): SGHKS, YYEKEE (reference sequence). This CDR3 is built from 12 residues. The CDR3 sequence: CASRVQGGPQHF. For the CDR3, the DNA is TGTGCCAGCAGGGTACAGGGGGGGCCCCAGCATTTT. The entire variable domain, with the rest obtained from reference TRBV5-5 and TRBJ1-5, is as follows: DAGVTQSPTHLIKTRGQQVTLRCSPISGHKSVSWYQQVLGQGPQFIFQYYEKEERGRGNFPDRFSARQFPNYSSELNVNALLLGDSALYLCASRVQGGPQHFGDGTRLSIL.

The chain recombines TRBV19 with TRBJ1-1, with 7 bases aligning to TRBD1. This CDR3 is built from 14 residues. The trim removed 3 bases at V and 4 bases at J, leaving 5 bases unmatched. CDR1 LNHDA and CDR2 SQIVND come from the germline V gene (reference sequence). The CDR3 loop reads CASSMRQGGTEAFF. CDR3 bases: TGTGCCAGTAGTATGCGACAGGGAGGCACTGAAGCTTTCTTT.

This clone occurred a few times. The rearrangement uses TRBV2 and TRBJ2-7; D is undetermined. The germline CDR1 and CDR2 sequences are SNHLY and FYNNEI. This CDR3 has 15 residues. Trimming removed 5 bases from V and 3 bases from J, with 17 bases in between. In DNA form, the CDR3 reads TGTGCCAGCAGTCCCCAATATTCCAAGCACTACGAGCAGTACTTC. Its protein product is CASSPQYSKHYEQYF.

There are many counts of this clone. V usage is TRBV7-9 and J usage is TRBJ2-7; D gene uncertain. V was shortened by 2 bases and J by 1 base, with 6 bases between the two germline ends. This CDR3 is 13 amino acids long. CDR1 and CDR2 (germline): SEHNR, FQNEAQ (reference sequence). The chain's CDR3 is CASSLRQSYEQYF. The CDR3 nucleotides read TGTGCCAGCAGCTTACGCCAGTCCTACGAGCAGTACTTC.

This clone was seen once. The chain links TRBV6-5 to TRBJ1-2; D is unclear. Trimming took off 0 bases at V and 7 bases at J, with 15 bases between the two ends. CDR1 MNHEY and CDR2 SVGAGI come from the germline V gene. The CDR3 covers 15 residues. The CDR3: CASSYSELRDGGYTF. In nucleotides, the CDR3 is TGTGCCAGCAGTTACTCAGAGCTAAGAGATGGTGGCTACACCTTC.

The chain joins TRBV18 to TRBJ1-4, with 9 bases fitting TRBD1. V shed 3 bases, J shed 5 bases, and the junction held 1 base outside the gene matches. From germline, CDR1 is KGHSH and CDR2 LQKENI. The CDR3 is 14 residues long. This CDR3 reads CASSPDRGNEKLFF. In DNA form, the CDR3 reads TGTGCCAGCTCACCCGACAGGGGGAATGAAAAACTGTTTTTT.

This clone was seen only once. The CDR3 loop is CAIRPGPTYEQYF. CDR3 bases: TGTGCCATCAGGCCAGGGCCCACCTACGAGCAGTACTTC. The rearrangement joins TRBV21-1 to TRBJ2-7; TRBD1, the D gene given by the table, was not confirmed from the DNA. TRBV21-1 is a known pseudogene. The CDR3 has 13 residues.